The 15 T cell receptor beta chains presented below share a single source sample, sequenced in a study of cytomegalovirus exposure and HLA in healthy donors. The PCR ran on 60 Vbeta and 13 Jbeta primers. Produced via immunoSEQ multiplex PCR; TCRdb's table is partial and in-frame only. The table includes about 100,000 clones, about 70% detected once. Sequencing was carried out using PBMCs. All receptors derive from a woman between 18 and 29 years old in good health and CMV-seropositive.

The genes are TRBV7-9 and TRBJ1-1; D is perhaps TRBD1 (6 bases). CDR1 is SEHNR and CDR2 is FQNEAQ in the germline V gene (reference sequence). The ends were cut back, 0 bases at V and 7 bases at J, with 9 bases in the middle. The CDR3 has 13 residues. The CDR3 reads CASSLAGTFEAFF. The CDR3 bases are TGTGCCAGCAGCTTAGCGGGGACATTTGAAGCTTTCTTT.

The rearrangement joins TRBV7-2 to TRBJ1-4; D possibly corresponds to TRBD1 (6 bases). V was shortened by 7 bases and J by 7 bases, with 13 bases between the two germline ends. CDR3 length: 13 residues. The germline V gene encodes CDR1 SGHTA and CDR2 FQGNSA. Here the CDR3 DNA reads TGTGCCAGCACCCCGGGGGGGGCTGAAAAACTGTTTTTT. This gives the protein CASTPGGAEKLFF.

The rearrangement uses TRBV5-6 and TRBJ2-7; 7 bases agree with TRBD1. CDR1 and CDR2 (germline): SGHDT, YYEEEE. The CDR3 totals 14 residues. The ends lost 0 bases at V and 2 bases at J; junction bases unmatched: 2. The CDR3 here is CASSLGQGPYEQYF. DNA for the CDR3: TGTGCCAGCAGCTTGGGACAGGGCCCCTACGAGCAGTACTTC.

The chain recombines TRBV19 with TRBJ1-4, with D unresolved. The CDR3 is made up of 15 amino acids. Germline V CDR1 and CDR2: LNHDA, SQIVND (reference sequence). V dropped 5 bases and J dropped 2 bases, with 12 bases sitting between them. The CDR3 DNA reads TGTGCCAGTAGTCGAGAGGGAGTCACTAATGAAAAACTGTTTTTT. Residues: CASSREGVTNEKLFF. The variable domain in full, completed from reference TRBV19 and TRBJ1-4, reads DGGITQSPKYLFRKEGQNVTLSCEQNLNHDAMYWYRQDPGQGLRLIYYSQIVNDFQKGDIAEGYSVSREKKESFPLTVTSAQKNPTAFYLCASSREGVTNEKLFFGSGTQLSVL.

The chain joins TRBV28 to TRBJ2-1, with 11 bases that match TRBD2. The CDR3 sequence is 16 residues long. Germline CDR1 and CDR2: MDHEN and SYDVKM. J lost 3 bases, V lost 6 bases, and 7 bases had no gene match. The CDR3 bases are TGTGCCAGCAGCATGCTAGCGGGAGGACTCTACAATGAGCAGTTCTTC. Translation: CASSMLAGGLYNEQFF.

The chain employs TRBV27 and TRBJ1-5, with 8 bases identical to TRBD1. After removal of 8 bases from V and 4 bases from J, the junction contained 4 bases not matched to a gene. This CDR3 spans 13 amino acids. Germline V gene lookup returns CDR1 MNHEY and CDR2 SMNVEV (reference sequence). The CDR3 here is CASADRANQPQHF. In DNA form, the CDR3 reads TGTGCCAGCGCGGACAGGGCGAATCAGCCCCAGCATTTT.

The table lists this clone with a few counts. V and J are TRBV30 and TRBJ2-7; D possibly corresponds to TRBD1 (6 bases). The CDR3 has 14 amino acids. The V and J ends lost 3 bases and 4 bases respectively, with 16 bases between them. Germline values: CDR1 GTSNPN, CDR2 SVGIG (reference sequence). The CDR3 nucleotides are TGTGCCTGGAGGGGTATGACCAGGGGATACGAGCAGTACTTC. Its translation is CAWRGMTRGYEQYF.

This clone was picked up a small number of times. V usage is TRBV7-9 and J usage is TRBJ2-2; 7 nucleotides align to TRBD2. J lost 1 base, V lost 5 bases, and 4 bases had no gene match. Germline V gene lookup returns CDR1 SEHNR and CDR2 FQNEAQ (reference sequence). CDR3 length: 15 amino acids. The CDR3 reads CASSSRTRNTGELFF. CDR3 in DNA: TGTGCCAGCAGCAGCCGGACTAGGAACACCGGGGAGCTGTTTTTT.

CDR3 in amino acids: CASSQDFGRGYIQYF. DNA of the CDR3: TGCGCCAGCAGCCAAGATTTTGGGAGAGGGTACATTCAGTACTTC. The chain uses TRBV4-3 and TRBJ2-4, with D perhaps matching TRBD2 (5 bases). Germline values: CDR1 LGHNA, CDR2 YSLEER. Trimming took 0 bases from V and 8 from J, leaving 14 bases between them. The length of the CDR3 is 15 residues.

The chain combines TRBV6-4 with TRBJ1-2; a weak D match, TRBD1 (5 bases). The V gene lost 0 bases and the J gene lost 5 bases, with 13 bases spanning the gap. The germline V gene has CDR1 MRHNA and CDR2 SNTAGT. CDR3 length equals 15 residues. CDR3 nucleotides: TGTGCCAGCAGTGACTCGGGCCGCGGGACGTATGGCTACACCTTC. As protein: CASSDSGRGTYGYTF.

V and J are TRBV28 and TRBJ1-5, with D possibly TRBD1 on 5 matching bases. Trimming removed 2 bases from V and 6 bases from J, with 14 bases in between. Germline assignment: CDR1 MDHEN and CDR2 SYDVKM. CDR3 length equals 15 residues. CDR3 DNA: TGTGCCAGCAGTTTACCGGCAGGGAAGGGTCAGCCCCAGCATTTT. This gives the protein CASSLPAGKGQPQHF.

The chain carries TRBV5-6 and TRBJ1-5; 7 positions agree with TRBD1. This CDR3 contains 15 residues. Germline V lookup: CDR1 SGHDT, CDR2 YYEEEE. The V and J ends lost 1 base and 4 bases, in that order; junction bases with no gene match: 5. The CDR3 coding sequence is TGTGCCAGCAGCTTGACTACAGGGGTAAATCAGCCCCAGCATTTT. This gives the protein CASSLTTGVNQPQHF.

The rearrangement uses TRBV11-3 and TRBJ2-7, with 8 bases that match TRBD2. V lost 5 bases to trimming and J lost 2 bases; unmatched junction nucleotides: 5. Per germline, CDR1 SGHNT and CDR2 YENEEA. The CDR3 runs to 14 residues. This CDR3 reads CASSTDSGTYEQYF. The CDR3 DNA sequence: TGTGCCAGCAGCACTGATAGCGGGACCTACGAGCAGTACTTC.

J is TRBJ2-7 and V is TRBV10-3; maybe TRBD2 (5 bases). The CDR3 sequence is 13 residues long. Germline V gives CDR1 ENHRY, CDR2 SYGVKD. The V end lost 7 bases, the J end lost 2 bases, and 12 bases lay between the germline ends. CDR3 nucleotides: TGTGCCATCAACCCCACTAGTGCCTACGAGCAGTACTTC. Translating gives CAINPTSAYEQYF.

This clone has only one observation. V and J are TRBV27 and TRBJ2-5, with TRBD2 identical over 11 bases. Trimming at V came to 5 bases and at J to 1 base, leaving 6 bases not matched to a gene. The CDR3 is made up of 16 amino acids. Germline V gene sequence: CDR1 MNHEY, CDR2 SMNVEV (reference sequence). CDR3 nucleotides: TGTGCCAGCAGTCCTGGGACTAGCGGAACCCAAGAGACCCAGTACTTC. Translation: CASSPGTSGTQETQYF.